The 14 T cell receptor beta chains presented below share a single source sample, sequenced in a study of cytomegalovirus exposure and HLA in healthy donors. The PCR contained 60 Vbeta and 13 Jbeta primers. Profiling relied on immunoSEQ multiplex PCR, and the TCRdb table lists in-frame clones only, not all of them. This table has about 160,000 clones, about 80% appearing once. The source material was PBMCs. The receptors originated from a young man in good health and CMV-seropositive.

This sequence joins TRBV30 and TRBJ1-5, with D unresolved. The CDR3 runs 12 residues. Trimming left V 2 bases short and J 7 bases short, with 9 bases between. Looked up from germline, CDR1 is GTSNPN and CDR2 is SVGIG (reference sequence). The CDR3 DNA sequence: TGTGCCTGGAGTCCCCCGGGGCAGCCCCAGCATTTT. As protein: CAWSPPGQPQHF.

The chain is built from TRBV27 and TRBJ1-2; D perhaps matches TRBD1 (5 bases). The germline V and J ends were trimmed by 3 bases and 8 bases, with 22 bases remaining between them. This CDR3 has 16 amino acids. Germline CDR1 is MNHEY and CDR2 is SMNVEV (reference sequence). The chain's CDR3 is CASSLGQGRSFGGYTF. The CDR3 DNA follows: TGTGCCAGCAGTTTGGGGCAGGGTAGGTCTTTCGGGGGCTACACCTTC.

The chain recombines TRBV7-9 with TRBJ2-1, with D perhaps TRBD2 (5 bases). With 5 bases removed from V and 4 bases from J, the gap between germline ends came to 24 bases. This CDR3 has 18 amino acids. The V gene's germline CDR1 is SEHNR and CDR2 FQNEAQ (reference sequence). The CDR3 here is CASSPPSRYGGLYNEQFF. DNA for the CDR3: TGTGCCAGCAGCCCCCCCTCGCGGTACGGCGGGTTATACAATGAGCAGTTCTTC. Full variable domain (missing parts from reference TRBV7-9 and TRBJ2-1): DTGVSQNPRHKITKRGQNVTFRCDPISEHNRLYWYRQTLGQGPEFLTYFQNEAQLEKSRLLSDRFSAERPKGSFSTLEIQRTEQGDSAMYLCASSPPSRYGGLYNEQFFGPGTRLTVL.

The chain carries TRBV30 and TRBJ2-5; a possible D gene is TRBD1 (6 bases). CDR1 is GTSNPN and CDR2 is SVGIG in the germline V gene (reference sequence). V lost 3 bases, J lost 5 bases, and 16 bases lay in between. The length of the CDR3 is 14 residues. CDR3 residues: CAWSRLQGRETQYF. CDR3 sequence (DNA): TGTGCCTGGAGCAGACTACAGGGCCGGGAGACCCAGTACTTC.

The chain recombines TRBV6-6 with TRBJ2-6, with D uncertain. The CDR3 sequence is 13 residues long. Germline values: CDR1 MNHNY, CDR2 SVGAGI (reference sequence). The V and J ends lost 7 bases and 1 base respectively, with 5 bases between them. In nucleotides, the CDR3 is TGTGCCAGCACCAAATCTGGGGCCAACGTCCTGACTTTC. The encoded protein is CASTKSGANVLTF.

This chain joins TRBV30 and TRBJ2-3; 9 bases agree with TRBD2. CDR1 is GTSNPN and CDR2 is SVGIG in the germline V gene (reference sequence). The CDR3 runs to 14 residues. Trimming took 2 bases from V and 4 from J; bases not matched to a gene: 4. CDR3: CAWSLAGAADTQYF. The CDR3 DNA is TGTGCCTGGAGTTTAGCGGGAGCGGCAGATACGCAGTATTTT.

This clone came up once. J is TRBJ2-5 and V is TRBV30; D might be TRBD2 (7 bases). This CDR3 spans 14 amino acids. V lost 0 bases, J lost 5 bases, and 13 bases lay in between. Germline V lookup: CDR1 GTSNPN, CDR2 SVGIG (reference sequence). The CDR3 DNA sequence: TGTGCCTGGAGTGTATTTTCGGGGGGCGAGACCCAGTACTTC. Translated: CAWSVFSGGETQYF.

CDR3 residues: CATPGQGSMGTGELFF. CDR3 nucleotide sequence: TGTGCCACCCCTGGACAGGGCTCCATGGGCACCGGGGAGCTGTTTTTT. The chain couples TRBV7-9 to TRBJ2-2; 8 positions agree with TRBD1. Unmatched junction bases numbered 14, after V lost 10 bases and J lost 4 bases. The CDR3 has 16 amino acids. Per germline, CDR1 SEHNR and CDR2 FQNEAQ (reference sequence).

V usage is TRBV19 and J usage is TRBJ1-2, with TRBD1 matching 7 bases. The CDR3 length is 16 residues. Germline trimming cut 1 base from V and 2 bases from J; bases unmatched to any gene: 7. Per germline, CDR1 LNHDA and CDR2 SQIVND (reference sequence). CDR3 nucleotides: TGTGCCAGTAGTATAGCCTTTGGCAGGGGGAACTATGGCTACACCTTC. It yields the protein CASSIAFGRGNYGYTF.

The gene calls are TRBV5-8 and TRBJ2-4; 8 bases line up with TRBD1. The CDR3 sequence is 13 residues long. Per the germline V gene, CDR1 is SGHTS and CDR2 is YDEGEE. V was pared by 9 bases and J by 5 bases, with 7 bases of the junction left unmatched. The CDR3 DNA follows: TGTGCCACCAGGACAGGGAGCGAAAACATTCAGTACTTC. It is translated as CATRTGSENIQYF. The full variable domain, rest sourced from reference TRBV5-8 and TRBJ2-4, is EAGVTQSPTHLIKTRGQQATLRCSPISGHTSVYWYQQALGLGLQFLLWYDEGEERNRGNFPPRFSGRQFPNYSSELNVNALELEDSALYLCATRTGSENIQYFGAGTRLSVL.

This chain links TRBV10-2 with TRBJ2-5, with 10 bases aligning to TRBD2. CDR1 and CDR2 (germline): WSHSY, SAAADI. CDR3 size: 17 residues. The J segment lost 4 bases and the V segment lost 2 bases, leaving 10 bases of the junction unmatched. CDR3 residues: CASSELAGVPFVETQYF. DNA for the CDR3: TGCGCCAGCAGTGAGCTAGCGGGGGTACCGTTTGTAGAGACCCAGTACTTC.

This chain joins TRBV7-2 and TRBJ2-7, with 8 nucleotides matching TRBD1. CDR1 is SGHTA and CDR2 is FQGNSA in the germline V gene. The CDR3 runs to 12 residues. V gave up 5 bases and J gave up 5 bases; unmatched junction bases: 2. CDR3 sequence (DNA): TGTGCCAGCAGCAACAGGGGGGACGAGCAGTACTTC. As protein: CASSNRGDEQYF.

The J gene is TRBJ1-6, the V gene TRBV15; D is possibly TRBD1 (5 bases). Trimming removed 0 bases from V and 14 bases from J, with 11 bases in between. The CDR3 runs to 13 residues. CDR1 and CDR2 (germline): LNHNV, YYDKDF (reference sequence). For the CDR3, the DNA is TGTGCCACCAGCAGAGATGGGGGGATCACCCTCCACTTT. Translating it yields CATSRDGGITLHF.

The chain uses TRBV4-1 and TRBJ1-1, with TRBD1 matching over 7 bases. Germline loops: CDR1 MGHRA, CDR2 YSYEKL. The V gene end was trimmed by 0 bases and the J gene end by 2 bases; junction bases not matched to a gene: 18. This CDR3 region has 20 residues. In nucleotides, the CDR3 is TGCGCCAGCAGCCAAGAGAGGGGGCTCACAGGGGTTTCTCCAAACACTGAAGCTTTCTTT. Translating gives CASSQERGLTGVSPNTEAFF.